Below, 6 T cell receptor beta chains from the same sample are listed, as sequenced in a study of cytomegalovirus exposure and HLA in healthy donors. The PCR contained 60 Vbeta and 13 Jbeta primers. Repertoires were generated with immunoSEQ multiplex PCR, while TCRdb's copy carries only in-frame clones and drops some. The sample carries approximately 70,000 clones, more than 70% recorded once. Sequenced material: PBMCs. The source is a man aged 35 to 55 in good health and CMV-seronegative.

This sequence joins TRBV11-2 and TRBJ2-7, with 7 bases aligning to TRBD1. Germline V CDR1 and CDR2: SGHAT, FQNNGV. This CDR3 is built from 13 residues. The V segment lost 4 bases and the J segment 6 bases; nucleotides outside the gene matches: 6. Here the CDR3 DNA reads TGTGCCAGCAGCTCTGACAGGGTGGGCGAGCAGTACTTC. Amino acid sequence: CASSSDRVGEQYF. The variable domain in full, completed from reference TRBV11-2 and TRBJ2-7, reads EAGVAQSPRYKIIEKRQSVAFWCNPISGHATLYWYQQILGQGPKLLIQFQNNGVVDDSQLPKDRFSAERLKGVDSTLKIQPAKLEDSAVYLCASSSDRVGEQYFGPGTRLTVT.

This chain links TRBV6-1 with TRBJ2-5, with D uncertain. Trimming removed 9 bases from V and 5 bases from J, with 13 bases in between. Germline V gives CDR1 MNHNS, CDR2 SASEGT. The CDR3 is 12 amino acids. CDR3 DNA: TGTGCCAGTTCAGGAAACCGGGAGACCCAGTACTTC. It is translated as CASSGNRETQYF.

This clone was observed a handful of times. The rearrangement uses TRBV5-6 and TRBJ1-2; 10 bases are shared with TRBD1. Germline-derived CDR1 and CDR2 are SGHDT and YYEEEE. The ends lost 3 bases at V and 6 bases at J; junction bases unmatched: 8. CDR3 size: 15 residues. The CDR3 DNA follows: TGTGCCAGCAGCTCCTCCCCGACAGGGGGCCATGGCTACACCTTC. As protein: CASSSSPTGGHGYTF.

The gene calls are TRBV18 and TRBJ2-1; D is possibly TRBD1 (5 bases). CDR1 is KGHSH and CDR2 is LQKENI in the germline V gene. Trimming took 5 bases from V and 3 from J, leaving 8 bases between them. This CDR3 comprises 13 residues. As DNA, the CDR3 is TGTGCCAGCTCATTTGACAGCTACAATGAGCAGTTCTTC. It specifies CASSFDSYNEQFF.

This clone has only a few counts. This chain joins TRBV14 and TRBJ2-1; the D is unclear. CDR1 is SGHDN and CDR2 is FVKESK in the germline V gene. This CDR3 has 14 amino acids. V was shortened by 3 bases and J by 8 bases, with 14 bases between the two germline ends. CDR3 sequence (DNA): TGTGCCAGCAGCCAGGTTCTGTGGGCTCATGAGCAGTTCTTC. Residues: CASSQVLWAHEQFF.

CDR3 residues: CASSPMREGIEQYF. CDR3 bases: TGTGCCAGCTCACCAATGCGGGAAGGAATCGAGCAGTACTTC. The chain recombines TRBV18 with TRBJ2-7; the D gene is possibly TRBD2 (6 bases). Germline CDR1 and CDR2: KGHSH and LQKENI. Deletions cut 2 bases from V and 6 bases from J, with 14 bases between. The CDR3 contains 14 residues.